One sample yielded the 2 T cell receptor beta chains listed below, sequenced in a study of blood T cell repertoires in COVID-19. Clones were sequenced by immunoSEQ multiplex PCR, and TCRdb holds only the in-frame ones, with some missing. The sample shows about 370,000 clones, 90% of them seen only once. The material sequenced was peripheral blood. The receptors stem from a man aged 18 to 29 with active or convalescent COVID-19.

The chain employs TRBV14 and TRBJ1-2, with TRBD1 matching over 10 bases. This CDR3 is built from 15 residues. Germline CDR1 is SGHDN and CDR2 is FVKESK. With 5 bases clipped from V and 6 bases from J, the junction kept 9 bases outside the gene matches. The CDR3 bases are TGTGCCAGCAGCACCCGGGACAGGGGATCTAATGGCTACACCTTC. Translating it yields CASSTRDRGSNGYTF.

The chain is built from TRBV7-2 and TRBJ2-3, with 9 positions matching TRBD2. V trimming: 0 bases; J trimming: 1 base; junction bases outside the gene matches: 2. From germline, CDR1 is SGHTA and CDR2 FQGNSA. The CDR3 runs to 16 residues. This CDR3 is CASSLAASGGTDTQYF. The CDR3 nucleotides read TGTGCCAGCAGCTTAGCGGCTAGCGGGGGCACAGATACGCAGTATTTT.